This paragraph reports one T cell receptor (beta chain). V was clipped by 3 bases and J by 0 bases, with 12 bases between them. Germline CDR1 and CDR2: LGHDT and YNNKEL (reference sequence). This CDR3 is built from 16 residues. Using a J-beta primer mix together with a sample-barcoded 5' primer, a second PCR was run for roughly 7 to 12 cycles. One entry per CDR3 protein, called by TCRdb with MiXCR from the 5' RACE reads. The sample has around 1,000,000 distinct CDR3 sequences, about 25% seen once. The record originates from a study of blood T cells in healthy people across ages. About the study: About one barcoded beta molecule was captured per two T cells (by template switching).

These data are also associated with another study on T cells of mothers and their children. From that study: Overlap measured in related mother-child pairs was slightly, non-significantly higher than in unrelated pairs.

Source material: blood. V gene TRBV3-1 combines with J gene TRBJ2-1; TRBD1 might be the D (6 bases). This TCR was recovered from a girl aged 2-9 years in good health. CDR3 amino acids: CASSQESGVSYNEQFF. The CDR3 coding sequence is TGTGCCAGCAGCCAGGAATCAGGGGTCTCCTACAATGAGCAGTTCTTC.